These 26 T cell receptor beta chains share one sample of origin, sequenced in a study of blood T cell repertoires in COVID-19. Sequenced by immunoSEQ multiplex PCR; TCRdb stores in-frame clones only, minus some. The sample has some 490,000 clones, roughly nine tenths seen once. The specimen was PBMCs or T cells enriched from blood (not recorded which). These receptors were obtained from a woman aged 55-69 years who had recovered from COVID-19.

The rearrangement links TRBV3-1 (or the pseudogene TRBV3-2) to TRBJ2-3; tentative D call: TRBD2 (5 bases). The CDR3 spans 16 residues. Germline loops: CDR1 LGHDT, CDR2 YNNKEL (reference sequence). Trimming took 1 base from V and 2 from J, leaving 13 bases between them. The CDR3 sequence is CASSQAGRAATDTQYF. CDR3 bases: TGTGCCAGCAGCCAAGCCGGGCGGGCGGCCACAGATACGCAGTATTTT.

This chain uses TRBV10-2 with TRBJ2-2, with TRBD2 as a possible D gene (5 bases). Germline CDR1 and CDR2: WSHSY and SAAADI. Between the trimmed V and J ends, which lost 10 bases and 4 bases, there was a span of 25 bases. The CDR3 is made up of 17 amino acids. CDR3 loop: CATGSGYRVGFTGELFF. CDR3 nucleotides: TGCGCCACGGGATCCGGGTATCGGGTGGGGTTCACCGGGGAGCTGTTTTTT.

The chain carries TRBV29-1 and TRBJ2-4, with D unclear. The CDR3 is 13 residues long. Germline-derived CDR1 and CDR2 are SQVTM and ANQGSEA. Trimming cost V 4 bases and J 0 bases, with 7 bases left between them. The CDR3 is CSVAVLAKNIQYF. In nucleotides, the CDR3 is TGCAGCGTTGCTGTACTAGCCAAAAACATTCAGTACTTC.

This rearrangement joins TRBV9 to TRBJ2-2; D perhaps matches TRBD1 (5 bases). V was trimmed by 0 bases and J by 9 bases, leaving 9 bases between them. Germline CDR1 is SGDLS and CDR2 is YYNGEE. This CDR3 is built from 13 residues. The CDR3 nucleotides read TGTGCCAGCAGCGTAGAATGGACACGGGAGCTGTTTTTT. Its protein is CASSVEWTRELFF. The full variable domain, completed using reference TRBV9 and TRBJ2-2, is DSGVTQTPKHLITATGQRVTLRCSPRSGDLSVYWYQQSLDQGLQFLIQYYNGEERAKGNILERFSAQQFPDLHSELNLSSLELGDSALYFCASSVEWTRELFFGEGSRLTVL.

The chain recombines TRBV6-5 with TRBJ1-2, with 11 nucleotides matching TRBD1. The V segment lost 4 bases and the J segment 5 bases; nucleotides outside the gene matches: 6. This CDR3 region has 15 residues. Germline values: CDR1 MNHEY, CDR2 SVGAGI. Here the CDR3 DNA reads TGTGCCAGCAGTTTCGGACAGGGGGCGCTTTATGGCTACACCTTC. This encodes CASSFGQGALYGYTF.

This sequence joins TRBV7-2 and TRBJ2-3; D might be TRBD2 (5 bases). V was clipped by 2 bases and J by 6 bases, with 6 bases between them. The CDR3 is 12 amino acids. The germline V gene has CDR1 SGHTA and CDR2 FQGNSA. In DNA, the CDR3 is TGTGCCAGCAGCTTATCGGGGGATACGCAGTATTTT. The encoded protein is CASSLSGDTQYF.

This clone was counted only a few times. The J gene is TRBJ2-1, the V gene TRBV7-2, with a weak D call TRBD2 (5 bases). The ends were cut back, 3 bases at V and 4 bases at J, with 10 bases in the middle. The germline CDR1 and CDR2 sequences are SGHTA and FQGNSA. The CDR3 sequence is 14 residues long. CDR3 sequence reads: CASSFADYYNEQFF. DNA for the CDR3: TGTGCCAGCAGCTTTGCTGACTATTACAATGAGCAGTTCTTC. The variable domain in full, with the rest retrieved from reference TRBV7-2 and TRBJ2-1, is GAGVSQSPSNKVTEKGKDVELRCDPISGHTALYWYRQSLGQGLEFLIYFQGNSAPDKSGLPSDRFSAERTGGSVSTLTIQRTQQEDSAVYLCASSFADYYNEQFFGPGTRLTVL.

The rearrangement links TRBV29-1 to TRBJ1-1, with D unresolved. Trimming took 3 bases from V and 4 from J, leaving 18 bases between them. The CDR3 is 15 residues long. Germline values: CDR1 SQVTM, CDR2 ANQGSEA. DNA of the CDR3: TGCAGCGTTGATAGGCGGCTACCTTCTGGCACTGAAGCTTTCTTT. It is translated as CSVDRRLPSGTEAFF.

J is TRBJ2-7 and V is TRBV29-1; D is possibly TRBD1 (6 bases). CDR1 and CDR2 (germline): SQVTM, ANQGSEA. The ends were cut back, 3 bases at V and 2 bases at J, with 17 bases in the middle. This CDR3 contains 15 residues. The CDR3 DNA follows: TGCAGCGTTGAGACTCTACCAGGGGCTACCTACGAGCAGTACTTC. Amino acid sequence: CSVETLPGATYEQYF.

The chain combines TRBV4-2 with TRBJ1-5, with 8 bases lining up with TRBD1. The CDR3 sequence is 14 residues long. With V trimmed by 3 bases and J by 7 bases, 5 bases remained unmatched. Germline CDR1 is LGHNA and CDR2 is YNFKEQ. The CDR3 protein is CASSHQGAGQPQHF. The CDR3 region has the DNA TGTGCCAGCAGCCACCAGGGGGCCGGGCAGCCCCAGCATTTT.

The rearrangement joins TRBV7-2 to TRBJ1-3, with TRBD1 as a possible D gene (6 bases). The CDR3 loop spans 15 amino acids. The V gene lost 3 bases and the J gene lost 4 bases, with 13 bases spanning the gap. Germline CDR1 reads SGHTA; CDR2 reads FQGNSA. CDR3 amino acids: CASSLVSGAGNTIYF. DNA for the CDR3: TGTGCCAGCAGCTTGGTGTCAGGGGCCGGAAACACCATATATTTT.

CDR3 loop: CASTLQGDRETQYF. As DNA, the CDR3 is TGTGCCAGCACCCTACAGGGTGATCGGGAGACCCAGTACTTC. The V and J genes are TRBV3-1 (or the pseudogene TRBV3-2) and TRBJ2-5; weak D call: TRBD1 (6 bases). The germline V gene has CDR1 LGHDT and CDR2 YNNKEL (reference sequence). The V and J ends lost 7 bases and 5 bases respectively, with 17 bases between them. The CDR3 sequence is 14 residues long.

This chain uses TRBV5-1 with TRBJ2-2, with 7 bases matching TRBD1. The CDR3 totals 17 residues. Germline V CDR1 and CDR2: SGHRS, YFSETQ. J was trimmed by 0 bases and V by 3 bases; bases with no gene match: 8. CDR3 nucleotides: TGCGCCAGCAGCTGGGACAGAGAAATTCCGAACACCGGGGAGCTGTTTTTT. Residues: CASSWDREIPNTGELFF.

J is TRBJ1-5 and V is TRBV23-1; perhaps TRBD1 as D (6 bases). TRBV23-1 is an ORF, with its function uncertain. V was shortened by 3 bases and J by 2 bases, with 14 bases between the two germline ends. The CDR3 has 16 residues. CDR3 in amino acids: CASSHLWTARNQPQHF. DNA of the CDR3: TGCGCCAGCAGTCACCTTTGGACAGCACGCAATCAGCCCCAGCATTTT.

This clone occurred once. The rearrangement links TRBV5-1 to TRBJ1-4, with 7 bases identical to TRBD1. Germline V lookup: CDR1 SGHRS, CDR2 YFSETQ. This CDR3 contains 15 residues. J was trimmed by 0 bases and V by 7 bases; bases with no gene match: 6. CDR3 sequence: CASALTGATNEKLFF. CDR3 nucleotide sequence: TGCGCCAGCGCACTTACAGGGGCAACTAATGAAAAACTGTTTTTT.

CDR3: CASSPQRGGLSEQFF. The CDR3 coding sequence is TGTGCCAGCAGCCCCCAGCGGGGGGGCCTTTCTGAGCAGTTCTTC. This chain connects TRBV9 to TRBJ2-1; the match to TRBD2 covers 10 bases. The CDR3 runs 15 residues. Losses at the gene ends were 4 bases for V and 9 bases for J; bases not matched to a gene: 10. CDR1 is SGDLS, CDR2 YYNGEE, per germline.

V usage is TRBV4-1 and J usage is TRBJ1-4; TRBD1 matches at 7 bases. Germline V lookup: CDR1 MGHRA, CDR2 YSYEKL. V shed 0 bases, J shed 3 bases, and the junction held 1 base outside the gene matches. The CDR3 sequence is 15 residues long. CDR3 sequence: CASSQDRGSNEKLFF. The CDR3 coding sequence is TGCGCCAGCAGCCAAGACAGGGGGTCTAATGAAAAACTGTTTTTT.

The rearrangement joins TRBV7-6 to TRBJ2-2, with 8 nucleotides matching TRBD2. CDR3 length: 14 amino acids. V dropped 1 base and J dropped 5; count of bases not matched to a gene: 0. CDR1 is SGHVS and CDR2 is FNYEAQ in the germline V gene. The CDR3 spells CASSLGGGTGELFF. The CDR3 DNA follows: TGTGCCAGCAGCTTAGGCGGGGGGACCGGGGAGCTGTTTTTT.

The J gene is TRBJ1-1, the V gene TRBV5-1; D might be TRBD1 (6 bases). Per the germline V gene, CDR1 is SGHRS and CDR2 is YFSETQ. The CDR3 has 16 amino acids. The V and J ends lost 2 bases and 6 bases respectively, with 20 bases between them. CDR3 DNA sequence: TGCGCCAGCAGCTTCCGCGACACAGGGAGGGGATCTGAAGCTTTCTTT. It translates to CASSFRDTGRGSEAFF.

The rearrangement links TRBV28 to TRBJ1-2; 7 bases match TRBD1. There are 14 residues in the CDR3. V was clipped by 3 bases and J by 4 bases; unmatched bases: 5. Germline CDR1 and CDR2: MDHEN and SYDVKM. CDR3 bases: TGTGCCAGCAGTTTTATAGGGACAGCCTATGGCTACACCTTC. It encodes CASSFIGTAYGYTF.

The chain joins TRBV2 to TRBJ2-7; D perhaps matches TRBD1 (6 bases). Trimming pared 8 bases from V and 3 bases from J, leaving 17 bases between. This CDR3 is 14 amino acids long. Germline CDR1 reads SNHLY; CDR2 reads FYNNEI. This CDR3 reads CASSTGTQFYEQYF. The CDR3 DNA reads as TGTGCCAGCTCCACAGGGACCCAGTTCTACGAGCAGTACTTC.

V and J are TRBV6-2 or TRBV6-3 and TRBJ2-7; TRBD1 aligns across 7 bases. The V gene end was trimmed by 3 bases and the J gene end by 6 bases; junction bases not matched to a gene: 14. CDR3 length: 16 residues. From germline, CDR1 is MNHEY and CDR2 SVGEGT. The CDR3 here is CASSYKTGQPDSEQYV. CDR3 bases: TGTGCCAGCAGTTATAAGACAGGGCAACCGGACTCCGAGCAGTACGTC.

This rearrangement joins TRBV28 to TRBJ2-1; D is unresolved. This CDR3 is 12 amino acids long. Trimming shortened V by 8 bases and J by 2 bases, and 7 bases separated the two germline ends. The germline V gene encodes CDR1 MDHEN and CDR2 SYDVKM. The DNA for the CDR3 is TGTGCCAGCTCCTATCCCTACAATGAGCAGTTCTTC. Its translation is CASSYPYNEQFF.

The chain is built from TRBV4-1 and TRBJ1-1; possible D gene TRBD1, 6 bases. CDR1 MGHRA and CDR2 YSYEKL come from the germline V gene. Trimming cost V 2 bases and J 10 bases, with 14 bases left between them. CDR3 length: 13 residues. Here the CDR3 reads CASSQPGQTSAFF. The CDR3 nucleotides read TGCGCCAGCAGCCAACCTGGACAGACCTCAGCTTTCTTT.

The J gene is TRBJ1-4, the V gene TRBV4-2, with D possibly being TRBD1 (6 bases). Trimming left V 1 base short and J 5 bases short, with 14 bases between. The CDR3 is 16 amino acids. From germline, CDR1 is LGHNA and CDR2 YNFKEQ. This chain's CDR3 is CASSQGQDTYNEKLFF. CDR3 sequence (DNA): TGTGCCAGCAGCCAAGGACAGGATACTTACAATGAAAAACTGTTTTTT.

The rearrangement uses TRBV5-1 and TRBJ2-7; D is ambiguous. This CDR3 has 14 amino acids. Trimming took off 2 bases at V and 6 bases at J, with 15 bases between the two ends. Per germline, CDR1 SGHRS and CDR2 YFSETQ. The CDR3 DNA is TGCGCCAGCAGCTTCGGCCTAGGTCCCTTCGAGCAGTACTTC. It codes for CASSFGLGPFEQYF.